This T cell receptor beta chain was captured by sequencing in a study of T-cell reconstitution after alpha-beta-depleted transplantation in children. In this sample, this clonotype turned up a few times. The CDR3 sequence is 13 residues long. Losses at the gene ends were 6 bases for V and 5 bases for J; bases not matched to a gene: 8. Germline V gene sequence: CDR1 SQVTM, CDR2 ANQGSEA. Unique molecular identifiers were used to barcode this TCRbeta library. TCRdb fed the PCR reads into MiXCR, producing one record per CDR3 protein. The sample holds about 500,000 distinct CDR3 sequences, 32% seen once. This rearrangement joins TRBV29-1 to TRBJ1-1, with 8 bases identical to TRBD1. The clonotype originates from a human donor who donated a stem cell graft to a child with aplastic anemia. The sequenced sample was PBMCs from the stem cell graft donor, obtained from the stem cell graft. The CDR3 is CSVEKQGGTEAFF. For the CDR3, the DNA is TGCAGCGTCGAAAAACAGGGGGGAACTGAAGCTTTCTTT.